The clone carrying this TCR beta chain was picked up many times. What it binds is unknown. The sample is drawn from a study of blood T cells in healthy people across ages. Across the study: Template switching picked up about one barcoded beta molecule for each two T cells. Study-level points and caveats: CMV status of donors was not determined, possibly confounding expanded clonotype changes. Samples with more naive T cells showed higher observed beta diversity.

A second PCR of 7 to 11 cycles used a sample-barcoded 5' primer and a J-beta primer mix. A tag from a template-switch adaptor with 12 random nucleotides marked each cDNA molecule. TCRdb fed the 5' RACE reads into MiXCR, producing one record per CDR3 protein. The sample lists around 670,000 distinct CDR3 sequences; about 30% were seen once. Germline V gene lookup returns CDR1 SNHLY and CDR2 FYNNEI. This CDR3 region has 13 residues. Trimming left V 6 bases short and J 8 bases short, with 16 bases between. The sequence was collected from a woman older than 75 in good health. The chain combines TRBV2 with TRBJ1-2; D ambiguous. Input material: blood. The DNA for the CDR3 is TGTGCCAGCAGACTCCGGGCCCCGGGGGGCTACACCTTC. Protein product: CASRLRAPGGYTF.